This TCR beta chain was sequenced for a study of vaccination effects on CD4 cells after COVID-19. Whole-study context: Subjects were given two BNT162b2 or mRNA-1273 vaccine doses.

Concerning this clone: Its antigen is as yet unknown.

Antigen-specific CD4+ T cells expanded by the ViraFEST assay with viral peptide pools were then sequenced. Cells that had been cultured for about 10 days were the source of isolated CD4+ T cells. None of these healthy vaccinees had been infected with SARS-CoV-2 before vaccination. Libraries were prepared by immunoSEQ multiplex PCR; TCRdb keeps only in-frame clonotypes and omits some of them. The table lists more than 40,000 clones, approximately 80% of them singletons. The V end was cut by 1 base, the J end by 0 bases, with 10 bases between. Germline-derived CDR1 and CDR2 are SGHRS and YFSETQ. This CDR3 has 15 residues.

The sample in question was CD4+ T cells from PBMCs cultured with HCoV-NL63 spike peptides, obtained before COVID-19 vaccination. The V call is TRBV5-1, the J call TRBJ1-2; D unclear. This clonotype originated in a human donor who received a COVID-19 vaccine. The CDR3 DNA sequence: TGCGCCAGCAGCTTGTCGCAGGAGACTAACTATGGCTACACCTTC. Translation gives CASSLSQETNYGYTF.